The 21 T cell receptor beta chains in this list originate from one sample, sequenced in a study of identical twins listed by TCRdb under 2016. The library was built by means of 5' RACE. Instrument used: Illumina HiSeq 2000. The raw public reads went through TCRdb reprocessing: fastp at Q25, MiXCR clone calling, in-frame beta chains kept. Under each unique CDR3 protein, matching rows form one entry showing the most common genes and DNA. This sample gives fewer than 450,000 distinct CDR3 sequences in total; roughly 9% of them show up just once. Approximately 9.3% of the sample comes from the top ten. The specimen was naive T cells sorted from blood. This sample's cell subset or site label indicates: cells isolated with a human naive T-cell isolation kit. These receptor sequences come from a woman in her forties or fifties in good health.

This clonotype showed up just a few times. This chain links TRBV24-1 with TRBJ2-7; D unclear. The CDR3 sequence is 13 residues long. Trimming removed 7 bases at V and 5 bases at J, with 14 bases between. Germline values: CDR1 KGHDR, CDR2 SFDVKD. CDR3 coding DNA: TGTGCCACCAGGGCAGACCCCCAGGACGAGCAGTACGTC. Translation gives CATRADPQDEQYV.

The chain is built from TRBV24-1 and TRBJ2-3; 7 bases align to TRBD1. Germline V gene lookup returns CDR1 KGHDR and CDR2 SFDVKD. V lost 4 bases, J lost 9 bases, and 6 bases stayed unmatched. The CDR3 loop spans 13 amino acids. CDR3 sequence (DNA): TGTGCCACCAGTGAGCCGAACAGGGGAACGCAGTATTTT. This translates into CATSEPNRGTQYF.

The chain carries TRBV4-1 and TRBJ2-3; TRBD2 might be the D (6 bases). CDR1 is MGHRA, CDR2 YSYEKL, per germline. The length of the CDR3 is 15 residues. Trimming shortened V by 4 bases and J by 4 bases, and 15 bases separated the two germline ends. In DNA form, the CDR3 reads TGCGCCAGCAGCCGTAGCGAGGCTAGCGCAGATACGCAGTATTTT. It codes for CASSRSEASADTQYF.

V and J are TRBV5-4 and TRBJ2-7, with a possible D match to TRBD1 (6 bases). Per the germline V gene, CDR1 is SGHNT and CDR2 is YYREEE (reference sequence). This CDR3 has 14 residues. V dropped 0 bases and J dropped 6 bases, with 13 bases sitting between them. The CDR3 region has the DNA TGTGCCAGCAGCTTGGATCCAGTAGGGGGCGAGCAGTACTTC. The encoded protein is CASSLDPVGGEQYF. Variable domain in full (rest from reference TRBV5-4 and TRBJ2-7): ETGVTQSPTHLIKTRGQQVTLRCSSQSGHNTVSWYQQALGQGPQFIFQYYREEENGRGNFPPRFSGLQFPNYSSELNVNALELDDSALYLCASSLDPVGGEQYFGPGTRLTVT.

This clonotype was detected ten times or more. The chain recombines TRBV14 with TRBJ1-1; no definite D call. Looked up from germline, CDR1 is SGHDN and CDR2 is FVKESK. The CDR3 consists of 15 residues. Trimming stripped 1 base from V and 1 base from J, with 10 bases between. CDR3 residues: CASSQGETPNTEAFF. The CDR3 nucleotides read TGTGCCAGCAGCCAAGGGGAGACACCGAACACTGAAGCTTTCTTT.

The rearrangement joins TRBV6-1 to TRBJ2-1; D remains unclear. The CDR3 is made up of 12 amino acids. V was shortened by 6 bases and J by 9 bases, with 12 bases between the two germline ends. Germline V gives CDR1 MNHNS, CDR2 SASEGT. The CDR3 region is CASSWVDPEQFF. CDR3 bases: TGTGCCAGCAGCTGGGTGGACCCTGAGCAGTTCTTC.

This clonotype was seen only a few times. The V gene is TRBV6-1, the J gene TRBJ2-2; D may be TRBD2 (6 bases). The CDR3 sequence is 15 residues long. Germline CDR1 and CDR2: MNHNS and SASEGT. Trimming pared 6 bases from V and 6 bases from J, leaving 17 bases between. CDR3 bases: TGTGCCAGCAGCCCTAGCGCCGGGGTCCCCGGGGAGCTGTTTTTT. Protein product: CASSPSAGVPGELFF.

The gene calls are TRBV7-9 and TRBJ2-3; 11 positions agree with TRBD2. J lost 6 bases, V lost 3 bases, and 5 bases had no gene match. Germline values: CDR1 SEHNR, CDR2 FQNEAQ (reference sequence). The CDR3 is 15 amino acids. CDR3 sequence reads: CASSFGTSGSDTQYF. CDR3 DNA: TGTGCCAGCAGCTTCGGGACTAGCGGAAGTGATACGCAGTATTTT.

This sequence joins TRBV20-1 and TRBJ2-3; TRBD2 matches 13 bases. The CDR3 totals 16 residues. Germline assignment: CDR1 DFQATT and CDR2 SNEGSKA (reference sequence). The V and J ends lost 3 bases and 2 bases, in that order; junction bases with no gene match: 5. CDR3 sequence (DNA): TGCAGTGCTAGTCATGGACTAGCGGGAGACACAGATACGCAGTATTTT. This encodes CSASHGLAGDTDTQYF.

This sequence joins TRBV25-1 and TRBJ2-1, with D perhaps matching TRBD2 (5 bases). Trimming took 10 bases from V and 7 from J, leaving 14 bases between them. The CDR3 runs 12 residues. Germline CDR1 and CDR2: MGHDK and SYGVNS. CDR3 in amino acids: CAIPTRENEQFF. DNA of the CDR3: TGTGCCATACCGACCCGGGAAAATGAGCAGTTCTTC.

This clonotype was counted a few times. The rearrangement links TRBV4-1 to TRBJ2-1; TRBD2 might be the D (5 bases). Looked up from germline, CDR1 is MGHRA and CDR2 is YSYEKL. V was trimmed by 1 base and J by 6 bases, leaving 10 bases between them. The CDR3 runs 14 residues. The CDR3 region is CASSQGGWSNEQFF. CDR3 DNA sequence: TGCGCCAGCAGCCAAGGCGGGTGGAGCAATGAGCAGTTCTTC.

This clonotype was recorded many times. The chain employs TRBV25-1 and TRBJ2-2, with D uncertain. Germline loops: CDR1 MGHDK, CDR2 SYGVNS. The V gene lost 3 bases and the J gene lost 0 bases, with 5 bases spanning the gap. The CDR3 extends over 14 amino acids. CDR3 loop: CASSDLANTGELFF. The CDR3 DNA is TGTGCCAGCAGTGACCTAGCGAACACCGGGGAGCTGTTTTTT.

This clonotype has more than one count but fewer than ten. The rearrangement joins TRBV20-1 to TRBJ2-3; D is ambiguous. This CDR3 comprises 12 residues. CDR1 DFQATT and CDR2 SNEGSKA come from the germline V gene (reference sequence). With 0 bases removed from V and 2 bases from J, the gap between germline ends came to 3 bases. As DNA, the CDR3 is TGCAGTGCTAGAGAAACCACAGATACGCAGTATTTT. Translating gives CSARETTDTQYF.

The table lists this clonotype with many counts. The rearrangement links TRBV7-9 to TRBJ2-2, with D unclear. V gave up 5 bases and J gave up 6 bases, with 10 bases separating them. The CDR3 length is 13 residues. CDR1 SEHNR and CDR2 FQNEAQ come from the germline V gene (reference sequence). This CDR3 reads CASSHWTAGELFF. CDR3 nucleotides: TGTGCCAGCAGCCATTGGACGGCCGGGGAGCTGTTTTTT.

This clonotype was observed a few times. The chain recombines TRBV5-5 with TRBJ1-4, with D uncertain. Germline CDR1 is SGHKS and CDR2 is YYEKEE (reference sequence). The CDR3 consists of 15 residues. V was shortened by 0 bases and J by 4 bases, with 10 bases between the two germline ends. The CDR3 sequence is CASSLAGEGNEKLFF. CDR3 coding DNA: TGTGCCAGCAGCTTGGCCGGGGAGGGTAATGAAAAACTGTTTTTT.

The V and J genes are TRBV6-5 and TRBJ1-4, with D maybe TRBD1 (5 bases). The V end lost 0 bases, the J end lost 13 bases, and 15 bases lay between the germline ends. The CDR3 consists of 14 residues. Germline V gene sequence: CDR1 MNHEY, CDR2 SVGAGI. Here the CDR3 reads CASSYSVTGLRLFF. CDR3 in DNA: TGTGCCAGCAGTTACTCGGTCACAGGTCTTCGACTGTTTTTT.

Only a few counts were recorded for this clonotype. V and J are TRBV29-1 and TRBJ2-1; TRBD2 matches 12 bases. Per germline, CDR1 SQVTM and CDR2 ANQGSEA. Trimming removed 8 bases from V and 7 bases from J; junction bases left unmatched: 9. The CDR3 extends over 14 amino acids. CDR3: CSSPELAGGNEQFF. DNA for the CDR3: TGCAGCTCCCCCGAACTAGCGGGAGGTAATGAGCAGTTCTTC.

This clonotype was found many times. J is TRBJ1-1 and V is TRBV21-1; the tabulated D call, TRBD1, remains unverified against the DNA. TRBV21-1 is noted as a pseudogene. The CDR3 runs to 12 residues. Here the CDR3 reads CASSFRQCEAFF. The DNA of the CDR3 is TGTGCCAGCAGCTTCCGACAGTGTGAAGCTTTCTTT.

This clonotype was counted at least ten times. This rearrangement joins TRBV5-6 to TRBJ1-6; 8 positions agree with TRBD1. The V gene end was trimmed by 4 bases and the J gene end by 10 bases; junction bases not matched to a gene: 13. Germline CDR1 SGHDT, CDR2 YYEEEE. The CDR3 has 16 amino acids. The CDR3 here is CASSLLQDRAGSPLHF. The CDR3 region has the DNA TGTGCCAGCAGCCTATTACAGGACAGGGCTGGCTCACCCCTCCACTTT.

The CDR3 reads CARGATGIYEQYF. The DNA for the CDR3 is TGTGCCAGAGGGGCGACAGGGATATACGAGCAGTACTTC. The rearrangement joins TRBV2 to TRBJ2-7; 7 bases fit TRBD1. CDR1 and CDR2 (germline): SNHLY, FYNNEI. The trim removed 9 bases at V and 4 bases at J, leaving 9 bases unmatched. This CDR3 is built from 13 residues.

This clonotype was seen many times. V gene TRBV12-3 or TRBV12-4 combines with J gene TRBJ2-1, with 14 bases matching TRBD2. The V gene end was trimmed by 1 base and the J gene end by 10 bases; junction bases not matched to a gene: 3. CDR3 length equals 15 residues. For the CDR3, the DNA is TGTGCCAGCAGTTTAGGGGGACTAGCGGGAGTCGAGCAGTTCTTC. It is translated as CASSLGGLAGVEQFF.